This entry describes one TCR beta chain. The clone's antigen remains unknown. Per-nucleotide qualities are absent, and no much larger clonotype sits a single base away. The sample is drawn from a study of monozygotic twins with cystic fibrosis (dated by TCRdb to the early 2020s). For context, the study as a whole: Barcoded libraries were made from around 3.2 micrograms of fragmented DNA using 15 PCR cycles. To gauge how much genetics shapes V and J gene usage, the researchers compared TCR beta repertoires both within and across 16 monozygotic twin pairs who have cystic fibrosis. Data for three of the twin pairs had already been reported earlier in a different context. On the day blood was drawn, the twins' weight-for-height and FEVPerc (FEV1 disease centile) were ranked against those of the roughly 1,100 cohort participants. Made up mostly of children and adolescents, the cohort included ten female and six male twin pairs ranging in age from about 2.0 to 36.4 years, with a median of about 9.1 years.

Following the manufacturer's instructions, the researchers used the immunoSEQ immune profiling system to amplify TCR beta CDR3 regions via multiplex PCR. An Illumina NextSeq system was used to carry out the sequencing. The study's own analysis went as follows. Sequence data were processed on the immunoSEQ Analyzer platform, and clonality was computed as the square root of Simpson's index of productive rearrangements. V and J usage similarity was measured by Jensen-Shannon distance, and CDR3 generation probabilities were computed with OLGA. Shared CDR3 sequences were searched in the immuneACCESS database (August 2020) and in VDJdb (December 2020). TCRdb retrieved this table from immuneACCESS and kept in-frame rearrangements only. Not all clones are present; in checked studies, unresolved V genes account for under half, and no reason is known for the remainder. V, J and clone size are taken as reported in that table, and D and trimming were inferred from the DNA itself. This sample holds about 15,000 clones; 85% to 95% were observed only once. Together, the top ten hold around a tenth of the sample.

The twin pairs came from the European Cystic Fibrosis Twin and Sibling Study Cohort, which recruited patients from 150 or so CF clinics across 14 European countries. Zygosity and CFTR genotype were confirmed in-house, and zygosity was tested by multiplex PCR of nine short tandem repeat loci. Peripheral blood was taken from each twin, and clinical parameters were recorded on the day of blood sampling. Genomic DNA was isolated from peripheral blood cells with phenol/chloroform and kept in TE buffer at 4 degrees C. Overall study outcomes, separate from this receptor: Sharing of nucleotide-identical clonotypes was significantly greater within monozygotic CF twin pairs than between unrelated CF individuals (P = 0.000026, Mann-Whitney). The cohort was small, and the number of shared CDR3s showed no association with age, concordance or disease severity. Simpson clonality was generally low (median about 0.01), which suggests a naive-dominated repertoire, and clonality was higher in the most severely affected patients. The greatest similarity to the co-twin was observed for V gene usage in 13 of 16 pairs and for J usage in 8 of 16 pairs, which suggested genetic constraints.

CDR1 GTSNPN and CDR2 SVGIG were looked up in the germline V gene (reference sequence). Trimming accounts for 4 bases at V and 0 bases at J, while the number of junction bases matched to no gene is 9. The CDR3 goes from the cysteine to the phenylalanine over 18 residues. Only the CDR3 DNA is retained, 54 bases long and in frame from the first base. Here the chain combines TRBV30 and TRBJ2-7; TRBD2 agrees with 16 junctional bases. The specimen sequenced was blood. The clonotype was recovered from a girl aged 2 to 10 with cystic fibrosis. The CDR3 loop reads CAWMGTSGGGFSSYEQYF. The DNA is TGTGCCTGGATGGGGACTAGCGGGGGGGGCTTTAGCTCCTACGAGCAGTACTTC.